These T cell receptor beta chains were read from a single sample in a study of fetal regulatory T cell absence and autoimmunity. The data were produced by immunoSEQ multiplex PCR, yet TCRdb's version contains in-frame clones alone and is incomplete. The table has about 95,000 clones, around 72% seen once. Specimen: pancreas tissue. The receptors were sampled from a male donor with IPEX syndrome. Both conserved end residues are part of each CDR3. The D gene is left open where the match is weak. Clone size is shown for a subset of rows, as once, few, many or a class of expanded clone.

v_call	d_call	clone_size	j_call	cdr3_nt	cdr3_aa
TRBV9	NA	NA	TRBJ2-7	TGTGCCAGCAGCGTTGCCCCCCTCTACGAGCAGTACTTC	CASSVAPLYEQYF
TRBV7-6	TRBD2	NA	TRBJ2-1	TGTGCCAGCAGCTTAGAACTAGCGGTCTACAATGAGCAGTTCTTC	CASSLELAVYNEQFF
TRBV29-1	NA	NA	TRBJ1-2	TGCAGCGTTGAAGATCAAGGGACCGTCTATGGCTACACCTTC	CSVEDQGTVYGYTF
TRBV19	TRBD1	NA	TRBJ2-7	TGTGCCAGTAGCCCGGGACAGGAGATCAGTAGCTCCTACGAGCAGTACTTC	CASSPGQEISSSYEQYF
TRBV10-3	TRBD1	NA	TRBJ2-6	TGTGCCATCAGGGGACAGGGGGCGCGTGGGGCCAACGTCCTGACTTTC	CAIRGQGARGANVLTF
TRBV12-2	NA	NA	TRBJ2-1	TGTGCAAGTCGCCCCAGGCTAGCGGACAATGAGCAGTTCTTC	CASRPRLADNEQFF
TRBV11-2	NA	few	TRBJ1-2	TGTGCCAGCAGACCGAGGGGCTACACCTTC	CASRPRGYTF
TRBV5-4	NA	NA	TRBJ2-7	TGTGCCAGCAGCTTGGGGGCTGGGTACTCCTACGAGCAGTACTTC	CASSLGAGYSYEQYF
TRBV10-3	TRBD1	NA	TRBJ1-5	TGTGCCATCAGTGACAGGGGGCAAAGTCAGCCCCAGCATTTT	CAISDRGQSQPQHF
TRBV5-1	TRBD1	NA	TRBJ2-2	TGCGCCAGCAGCCAGGACAGGGAGGACGGGGAGCTGTTTTTT	CASSQDREDGELFF
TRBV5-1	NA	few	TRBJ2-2	TGCGCCAGCAGCTGGACCGGGGAGCTGTTTTTT	CASSWTGELFF
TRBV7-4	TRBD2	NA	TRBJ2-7	TGTGCCAGCAGCCCTAGCGGGAGGGCCGAGGACGAGCAGTACTTC	CASSPSGRAEDEQYF
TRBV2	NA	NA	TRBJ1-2	TGTGCCAGCAGTGGGCGGGGATTAGGCTATGGCTACACCTTC	CASSGRGLGYGYTF
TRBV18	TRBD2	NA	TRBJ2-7	TGTGCCAGCTCACCCCCTAGCGGGAGCGAGCAGTACTTC	CASSPPSGSEQYF
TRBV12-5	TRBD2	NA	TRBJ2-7	TGTGCTAGTGGTTTACTTAGGGCTAGCGGGCTCGGGGAGCAGTACTTC	CASGLLRASGLGEQYF
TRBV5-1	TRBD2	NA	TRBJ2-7	TGCGCCAGCAGAAGTGGACTAGCGGGAGGTCGATCCTACGAGCAGTACTTC	CASRSGLAGGRSYEQYF
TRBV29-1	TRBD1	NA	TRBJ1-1	TGCAGCGTTGAAGGAAGGGGGCAGGACACTGAAGCTTTCTTT	CSVEGRGQDTEAFF
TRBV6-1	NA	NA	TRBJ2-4	TGTGCCAGCAGTGAGTTTAGTGAGTTTGAAAACATTCAGTACTTC	CASSEFSEFENIQYF
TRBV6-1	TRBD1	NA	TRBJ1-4	TGTGCCAGCATCACAGACAGGGGGAGGGAAAAACTGTTTTTT	CASITDRGREKLFF
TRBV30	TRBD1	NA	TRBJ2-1	TGTGCCTGGGGTACAGGGGGCAGTGGAAAGTTCTTC	CAWGTGGSGKFF
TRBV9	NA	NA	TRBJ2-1	TGTGCCAGCAACCGGGGCCCCTCCTACAATGAGCAGTTCTTC	CASNRGPSYNEQFF
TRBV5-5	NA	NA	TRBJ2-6	TGTGCCAGCGACTCTGGGGCCAACGTCCTGACTTTC	CASDSGANVLTF
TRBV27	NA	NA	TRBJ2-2	TGTGCCAGCAAAACTAGCAGCACCGGGGAGCTGTTTTTT	CASKTSSTGELFF
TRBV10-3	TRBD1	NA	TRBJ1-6	TGTGCCATCAGTGGGACAGGGGGTAATAATTCACCCCTCCACTTT	CAISGTGGNNSPLHF
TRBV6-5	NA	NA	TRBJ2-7	TGTGCCAGCAGCACCCGACTAGAGGGCTACGAGCAGTACTTC	CASSTRLEGYEQYF
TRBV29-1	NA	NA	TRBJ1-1	TGCAGCGTTGATGTAGGTCAGCATCTTGGGACGGACACTGAAGCTTTCTTT	CSVDVGQHLGTDTEAFF
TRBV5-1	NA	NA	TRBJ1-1	TGCGCCAGCAGCGAGGGACGGATGGGCACTGAAGCTTTCTTT	CASSEGRMGTEAFF
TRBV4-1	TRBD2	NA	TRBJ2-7	TGCGCCAGCAGCCAAGCGGGGGGGTTTTACGAGCAGTACTTC	CASSQAGGFYEQYF
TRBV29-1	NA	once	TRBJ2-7	TGCAGCGTTGAGTCGGGGGCTCCCTACGAGCAGTACTTC	CSVESGAPYEQYF
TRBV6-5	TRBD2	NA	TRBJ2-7	TGTGCCAGCAGTTACGTAGCGGGAGGGCAAGAGCAGTACTTC	CASSYVAGGQEQYF
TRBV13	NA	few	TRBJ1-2	TGTGCCAGCAGCTTAAGCCCCCCACAGGCCTATGGCTACACCTTC	CASSLSPPQAYGYTF
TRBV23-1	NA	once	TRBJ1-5	TGCGCCAGCAGTCAATCCACCTCGGCAGAAAATAGCAATCAGCCCCAGCATTTT	CASSQSTSAENSNQPQHF
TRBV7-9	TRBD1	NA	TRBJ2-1	TGTGCCAGCACGGCACGGGACAGGAGGATGAATGAGCAGTTCTTC	CASTARDRRMNEQFF